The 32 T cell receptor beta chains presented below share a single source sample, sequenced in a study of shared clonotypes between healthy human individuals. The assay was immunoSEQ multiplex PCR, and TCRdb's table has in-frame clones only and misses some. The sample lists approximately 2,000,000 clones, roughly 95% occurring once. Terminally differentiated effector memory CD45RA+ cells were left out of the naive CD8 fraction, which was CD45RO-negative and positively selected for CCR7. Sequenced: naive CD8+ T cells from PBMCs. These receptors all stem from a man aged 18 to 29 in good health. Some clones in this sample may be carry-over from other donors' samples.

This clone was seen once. In DNA, the CDR3 is TGTGCCAGCAGCCCCCAGGAGGGGGTGTTGACTGAAGCTTTCTTT. It specifies CASSPQEGVLTEAFF. The genes are TRBV9 and TRBJ1-1, with a weak D call TRBD1 (6 bases). The germline gives CDR1 SGDLS, CDR2 YYNGEE. CDR3 length: 15 amino acids. The germline V and J ends were trimmed by 4 bases and 5 bases, with 18 bases remaining between them.

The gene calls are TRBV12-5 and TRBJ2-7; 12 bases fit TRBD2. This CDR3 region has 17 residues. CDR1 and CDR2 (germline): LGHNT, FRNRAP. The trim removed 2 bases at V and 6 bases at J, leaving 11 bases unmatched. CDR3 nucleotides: TGTGCTAGTGGTTTGCCCCGACTAGCGGGAGTACGGTGCGAGCAGTACTTC. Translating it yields CASGLPRLAGVRCEQYF.

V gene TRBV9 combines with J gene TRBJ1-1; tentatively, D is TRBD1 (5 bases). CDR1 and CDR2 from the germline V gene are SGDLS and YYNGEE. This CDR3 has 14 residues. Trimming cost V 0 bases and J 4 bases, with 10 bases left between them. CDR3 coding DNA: TGTGCCAGCAGCGTAGGGGGCGATGGCACTGAAGCTTTCTTT. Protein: CASSVGGDGTEAFF.

The CDR3 reads CASSLPDRALYEQYF. The DNA of the CDR3 is TGCGCCAGCAGCCTCCCTGACAGAGCCCTCTACGAGCAGTACTTC. The chain is built from TRBV5-1 and TRBJ2-7, with D maybe TRBD1 (5 bases). V dropped 4 bases and J dropped 3 bases, with 17 bases sitting between them. The germline CDR1 and CDR2 sequences are SGHRS and YFSETQ. The CDR3 is 15 amino acids.

CDR3 sequence: CASSEGGRISYEQYF. The CDR3 region has the DNA TGTGCCAGCAGTGAAGGGGGCAGAATCTCCTACGAGCAGTACTTC. The V gene is TRBV2, the J gene TRBJ2-7; maybe TRBD1 (5 bases). Trimming left V 1 base short and J 0 bases short, with 10 bases between. This CDR3 region has 15 residues. Germline assignment: CDR1 SNHLY and CDR2 FYNNEI.

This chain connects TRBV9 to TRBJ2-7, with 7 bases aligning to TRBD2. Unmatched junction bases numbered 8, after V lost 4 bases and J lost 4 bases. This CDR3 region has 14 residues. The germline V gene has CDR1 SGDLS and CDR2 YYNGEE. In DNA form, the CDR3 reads TGTGCCAGCAGCCCCGGGAGGAATACGTACGAGCAGTACTTC. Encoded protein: CASSPGRNTYEQYF.

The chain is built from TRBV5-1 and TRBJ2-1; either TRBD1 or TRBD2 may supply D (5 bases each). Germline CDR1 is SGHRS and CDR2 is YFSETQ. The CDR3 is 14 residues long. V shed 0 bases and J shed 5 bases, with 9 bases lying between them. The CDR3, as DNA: TGCGCCAGCAGCTTGGGAGGGGCACACAATGAGCAGTTCTTC. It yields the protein CASSLGGAHNEQFF.

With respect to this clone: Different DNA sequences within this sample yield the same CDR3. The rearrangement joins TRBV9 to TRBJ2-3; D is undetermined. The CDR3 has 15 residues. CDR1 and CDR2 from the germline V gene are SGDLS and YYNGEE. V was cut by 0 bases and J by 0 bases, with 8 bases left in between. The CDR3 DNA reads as TGTGCCAGCAGCGTAGAAGGTCTCAGCACAGATACGCAGTATTTT. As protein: CASSVEGLSTDTQYF.

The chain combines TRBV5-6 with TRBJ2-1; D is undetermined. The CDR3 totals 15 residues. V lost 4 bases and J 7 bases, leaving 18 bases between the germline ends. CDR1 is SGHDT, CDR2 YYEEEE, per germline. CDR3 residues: CASSPWRPHGNEQFF. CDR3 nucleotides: TGTGCCAGCAGCCCCTGGCGGCCTCATGGAAATGAGCAGTTCTTC.

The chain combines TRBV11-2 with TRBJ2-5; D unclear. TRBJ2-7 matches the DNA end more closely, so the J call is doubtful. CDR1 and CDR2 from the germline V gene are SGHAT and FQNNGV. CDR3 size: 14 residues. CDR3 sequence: CASSLVLGTFEQYF. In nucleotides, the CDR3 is TGTGCCAGCAGCTTAGTACTGGGTACGTTCGAGCAGTACTTC.

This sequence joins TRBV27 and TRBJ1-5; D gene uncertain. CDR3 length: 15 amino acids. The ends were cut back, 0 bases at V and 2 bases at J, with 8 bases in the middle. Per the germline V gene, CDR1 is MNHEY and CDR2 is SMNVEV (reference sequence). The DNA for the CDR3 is TGTGCCAGCAGTTTATCGGCCCAAGGCAATCAGCCCCAGCATTTT. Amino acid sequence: CASSLSAQGNQPQHF.

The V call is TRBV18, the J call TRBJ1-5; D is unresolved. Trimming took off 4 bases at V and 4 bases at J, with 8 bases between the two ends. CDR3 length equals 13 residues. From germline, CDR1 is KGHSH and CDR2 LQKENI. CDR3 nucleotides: TGTGCCAGCTCACGGGAAAGGAATCAGCCCCAGCATTTT. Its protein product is CASSRERNQPQHF.

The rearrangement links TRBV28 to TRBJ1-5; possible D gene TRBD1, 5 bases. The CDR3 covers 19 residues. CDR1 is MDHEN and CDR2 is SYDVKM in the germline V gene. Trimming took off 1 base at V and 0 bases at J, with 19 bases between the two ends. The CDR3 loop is CASSLLTELTSLSNQPQHF. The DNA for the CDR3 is TGTGCCAGCAGTTTATTGACAGAACTTACCTCCCTTAGCAATCAGCCCCAGCATTTT. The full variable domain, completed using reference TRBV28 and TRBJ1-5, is DVKVTQSSRYLVKRTGEKVFLECVQDMDHENMFWYRQDPGLGLRLIYFSYDVKMKEKGDIPEGYSVSREKKERFSLILESASTNQTSMYLCASSLLTELTSLSNQPQHFGDGTRLSIL.

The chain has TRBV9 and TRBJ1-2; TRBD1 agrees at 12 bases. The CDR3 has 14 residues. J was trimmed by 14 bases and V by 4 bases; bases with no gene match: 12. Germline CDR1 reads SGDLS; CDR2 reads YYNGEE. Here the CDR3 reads CASSPNRDRGRGTF. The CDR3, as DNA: TGTGCCAGCAGCCCTAACCGGGACAGGGGGCGTGGGACCTTC.

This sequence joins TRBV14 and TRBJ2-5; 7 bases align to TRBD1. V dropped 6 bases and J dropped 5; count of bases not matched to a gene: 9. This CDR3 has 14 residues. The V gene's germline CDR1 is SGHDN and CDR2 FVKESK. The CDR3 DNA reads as TGTGCCAGCAGAGATACAGGGGTAGGGGAGACCCAGTACTTC. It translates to CASRDTGVGETQYF.

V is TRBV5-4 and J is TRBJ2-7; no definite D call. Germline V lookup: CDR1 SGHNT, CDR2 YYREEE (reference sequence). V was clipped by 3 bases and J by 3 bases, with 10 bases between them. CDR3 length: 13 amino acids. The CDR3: CASSSRLDYEQYF. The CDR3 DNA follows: TGTGCCAGCAGCTCTAGGCTTGACTACGAGCAGTACTTC.

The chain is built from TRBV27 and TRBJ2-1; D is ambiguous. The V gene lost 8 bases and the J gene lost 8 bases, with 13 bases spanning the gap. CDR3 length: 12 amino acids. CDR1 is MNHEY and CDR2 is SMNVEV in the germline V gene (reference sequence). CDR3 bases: TGTGCCAGCGGTATCCTCAGGCATGAGCAGTTCTTC. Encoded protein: CASGILRHEQFF.

In nucleotides, the CDR3 is TGCAGCGTACGGACAGGGACGGAGGAGCTGTTTTTT. It translates to CSVRTGTEELFF. The chain carries TRBV29-1 and TRBJ2-2; TRBD1 agrees at 8 bases. V shed 6 bases and J 10 bases; nucleotides not matched to a gene: 7. The CDR3 is 12 residues long. Germline V gene lookup returns CDR1 SQVTM and CDR2 ANQGSEA.

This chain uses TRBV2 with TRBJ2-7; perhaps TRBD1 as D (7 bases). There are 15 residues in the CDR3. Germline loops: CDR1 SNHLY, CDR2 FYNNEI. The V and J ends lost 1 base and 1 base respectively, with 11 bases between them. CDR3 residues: CASSEGPGGSYEQYF. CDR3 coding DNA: TGTGCCAGCAGTGAAGGGCCAGGGGGGTCCTACGAGCAGTACTTC.

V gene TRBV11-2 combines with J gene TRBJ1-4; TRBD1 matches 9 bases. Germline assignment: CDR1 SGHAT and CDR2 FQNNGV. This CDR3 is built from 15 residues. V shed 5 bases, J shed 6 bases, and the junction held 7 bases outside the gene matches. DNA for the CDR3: TGTGCCAGCAGCGGGCGGGACAGGGATCATGAAAAACTGTTTTTT. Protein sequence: CASSGRDRDHEKLFF.

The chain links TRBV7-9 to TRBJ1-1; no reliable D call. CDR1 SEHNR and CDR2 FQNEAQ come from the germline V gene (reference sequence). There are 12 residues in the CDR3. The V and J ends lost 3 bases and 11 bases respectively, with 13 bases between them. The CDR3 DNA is TGTGCCAGCAGCTTGTACGACCCCGGGGCTTTCTTT. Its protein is CASSLYDPGAFF.

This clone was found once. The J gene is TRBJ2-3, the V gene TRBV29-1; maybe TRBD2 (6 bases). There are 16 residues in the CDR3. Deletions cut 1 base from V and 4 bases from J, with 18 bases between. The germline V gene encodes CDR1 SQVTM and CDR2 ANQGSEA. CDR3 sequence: CSVEGLGDGSSDTQYF. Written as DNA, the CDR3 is TGCAGCGTTGAAGGACTAGGTGATGGCAGCTCAGATACGCAGTATTTT.

The CDR3 region is CASRFAGGPGDTQYF. The CDR3 nucleotides read TGTGCCAGCAGATTCGCGGGAGGCCCGGGAGATACGCAGTATTTT. The rearrangement links TRBV27 to TRBJ2-3; 8 bases fit TRBD2. From germline, CDR1 is MNHEY and CDR2 SMNVEV (reference sequence). This CDR3 is 15 amino acids long. The J segment lost 5 bases and the V segment lost 6 bases, leaving 10 bases of the junction unmatched.

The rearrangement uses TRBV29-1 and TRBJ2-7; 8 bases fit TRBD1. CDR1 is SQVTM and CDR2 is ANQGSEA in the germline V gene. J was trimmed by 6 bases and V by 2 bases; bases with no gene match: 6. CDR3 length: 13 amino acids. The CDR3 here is CSVEQGASGEQYF. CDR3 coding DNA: TGCAGCGTTGAACAGGGGGCCTCGGGCGAGCAGTACTTC.

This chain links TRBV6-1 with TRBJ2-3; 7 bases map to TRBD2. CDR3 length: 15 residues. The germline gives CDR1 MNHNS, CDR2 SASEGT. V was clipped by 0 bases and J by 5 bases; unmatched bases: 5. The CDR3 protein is CASSEAGTTGDTQYF. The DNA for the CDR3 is TGTGCCAGCAGTGAAGCCGGGACTACTGGAGATACGCAGTATTTT.

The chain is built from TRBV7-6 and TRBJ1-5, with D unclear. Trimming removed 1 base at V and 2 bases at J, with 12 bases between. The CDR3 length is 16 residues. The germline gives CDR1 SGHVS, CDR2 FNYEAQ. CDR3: CASSLEAGWGNQPQHF. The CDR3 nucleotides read TGTGCCAGCAGCTTAGAGGCAGGTTGGGGCAATCAGCCCCAGCATTTT. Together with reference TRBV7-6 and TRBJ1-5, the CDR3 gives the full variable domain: GAGVSQSPRYKVTKRGQDVALRCDPISGHVSLYWYRQALGQGPEFLTYFNYEAQQDKSGLPNDRFSAERPEGSISTLTIQRTEQRDSAMYRCASSLEAGWGNQPQHFGDGTRLSIL.

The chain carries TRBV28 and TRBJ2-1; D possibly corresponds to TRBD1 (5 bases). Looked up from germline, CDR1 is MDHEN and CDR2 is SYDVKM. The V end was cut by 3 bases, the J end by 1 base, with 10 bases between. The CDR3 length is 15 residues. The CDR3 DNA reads TGTGCCAGCAGTTTTGGGCAGGGATCCTACAATGAGCAGTTCTTC. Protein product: CASSFGQGSYNEQFF.

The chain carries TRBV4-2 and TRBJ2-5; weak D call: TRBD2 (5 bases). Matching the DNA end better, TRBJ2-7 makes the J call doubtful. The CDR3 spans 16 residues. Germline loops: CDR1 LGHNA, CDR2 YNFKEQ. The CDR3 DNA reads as TGTGCCAGCAGCCAAGATTTGGCGGAGGTTACGTACGAGCAGTACTTC. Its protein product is CASSQDLAEVTYEQYF.

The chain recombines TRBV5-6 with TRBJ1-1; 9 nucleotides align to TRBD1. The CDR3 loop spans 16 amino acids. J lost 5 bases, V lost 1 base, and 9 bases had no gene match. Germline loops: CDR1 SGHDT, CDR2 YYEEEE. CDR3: CASSLLTGGGRTEAFF. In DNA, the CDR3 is TGTGCCAGCAGCTTGCTTACAGGGGGCGGGCGGACTGAAGCTTTCTTT.

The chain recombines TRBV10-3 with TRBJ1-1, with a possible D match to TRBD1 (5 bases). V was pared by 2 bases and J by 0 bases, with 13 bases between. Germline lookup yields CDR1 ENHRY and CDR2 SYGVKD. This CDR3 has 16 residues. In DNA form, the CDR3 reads TGTGCCATCAGTGAGATCCAGGGCCCCATGAACACTGAAGCTTTCTTT. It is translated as CAISEIQGPMNTEAFF.

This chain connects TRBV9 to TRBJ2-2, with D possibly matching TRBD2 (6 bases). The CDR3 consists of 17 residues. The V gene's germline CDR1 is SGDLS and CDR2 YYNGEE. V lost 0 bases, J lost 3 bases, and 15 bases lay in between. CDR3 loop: CASSVATSAGHTGELFF. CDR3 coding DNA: TGTGCCAGCAGCGTAGCTACATCGGCGGGACACACCGGGGAGCTGTTTTTT.

CDR3 in DNA: TGTGCCAGCAGCCCTCGGAGGAACATTCAGTACTTC. Translation: CASSPRRNIQYF. This chain connects TRBV7-9 to TRBJ2-4; D is perhaps TRBD2 (5 bases). Germline V CDR1 and CDR2: SEHNR, FQNEAQ (reference sequence). Trimming shortened V by 5 bases and J by 7 bases, and 9 bases separated the two germline ends. The CDR3 extends over 12 amino acids. Full variable domain (rest looked up from reference TRBV7-9 and TRBJ2-4): DTGVSQNPRHKITKRGQNVTFRCDPISEHNRLYWYRQTLGQGPEFLTYFQNEAQLEKSRLLSDRFSAERPKGSFSTLEIQRTEQGDSAMYLCASSPRRNIQYFGAGTRLSVL.